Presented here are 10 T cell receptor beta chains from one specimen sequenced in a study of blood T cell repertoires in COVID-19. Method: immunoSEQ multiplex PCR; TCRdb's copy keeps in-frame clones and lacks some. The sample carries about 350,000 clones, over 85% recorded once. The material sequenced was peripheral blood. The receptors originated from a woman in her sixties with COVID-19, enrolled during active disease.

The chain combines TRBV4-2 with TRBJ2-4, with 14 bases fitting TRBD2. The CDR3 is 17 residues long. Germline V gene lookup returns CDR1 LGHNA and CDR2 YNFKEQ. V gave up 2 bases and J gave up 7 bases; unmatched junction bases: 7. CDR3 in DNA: TGTGCCAGCAGCCAACCCCCGACTAGCGGGGGGGCCAACATTCAGTACTTC. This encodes CASSQPPTSGGANIQYF.

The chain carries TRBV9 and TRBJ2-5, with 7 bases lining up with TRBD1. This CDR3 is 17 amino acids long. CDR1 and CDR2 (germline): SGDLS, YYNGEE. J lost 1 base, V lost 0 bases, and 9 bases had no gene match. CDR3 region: CASSVAMTGSGQETQYF. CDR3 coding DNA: TGTGCCAGCAGCGTAGCTATGACAGGGTCTGGCCAAGAGACCCAGTACTTC.

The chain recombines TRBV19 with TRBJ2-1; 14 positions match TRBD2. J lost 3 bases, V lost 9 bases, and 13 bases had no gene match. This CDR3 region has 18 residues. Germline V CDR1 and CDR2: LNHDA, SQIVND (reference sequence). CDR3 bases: TGTGCCAGCACCCGGGGGACTAGCGGGGGAAAAGTCTACAATGAGCAGTTCTTC. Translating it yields CASTRGTSGGKVYNEQFF.

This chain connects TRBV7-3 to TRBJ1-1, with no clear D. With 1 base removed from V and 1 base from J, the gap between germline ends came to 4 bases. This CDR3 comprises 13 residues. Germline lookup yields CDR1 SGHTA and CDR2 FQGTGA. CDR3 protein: CASSLNGNTEAFF. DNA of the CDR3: TGTGCCAGCAGCTTAAACGGGAACACTGAAGCTTTCTTT.

The CDR3 sequence is CASSLSGGAGYTF. Here the CDR3 DNA reads TGTGCCAGCAGTTTATCTGGGGGCGCAGGCTACACCTTC. V and J are TRBV28 and TRBJ1-2; D may be TRBD1 (6 bases). The V gene lost 1 base and the J gene lost 8 bases, with 11 bases spanning the gap. Germline V gives CDR1 MDHEN, CDR2 SYDVKM. This CDR3 contains 13 residues.

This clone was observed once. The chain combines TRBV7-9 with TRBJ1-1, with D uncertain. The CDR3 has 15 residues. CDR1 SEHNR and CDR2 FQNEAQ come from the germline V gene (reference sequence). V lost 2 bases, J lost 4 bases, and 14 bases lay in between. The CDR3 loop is CASSLLDGSGTEAFF. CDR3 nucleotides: TGTGCCAGCAGCTTATTAGATGGGTCAGGCACTGAAGCTTTCTTT.

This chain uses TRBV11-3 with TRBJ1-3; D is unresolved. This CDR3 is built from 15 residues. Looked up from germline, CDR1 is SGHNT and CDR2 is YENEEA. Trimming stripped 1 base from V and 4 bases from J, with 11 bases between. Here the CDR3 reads CASSLGRDSGNTIYF. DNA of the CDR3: TGTGCCAGCAGCTTAGGCCGGGATTCGGGAAACACCATATATTTT.

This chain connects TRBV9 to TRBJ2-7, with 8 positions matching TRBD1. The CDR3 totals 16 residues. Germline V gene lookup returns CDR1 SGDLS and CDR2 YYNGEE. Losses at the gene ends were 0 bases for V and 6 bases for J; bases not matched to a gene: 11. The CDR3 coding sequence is TGTGCCAGCAGCGTAGACCCAGGACAGGGCAAGGGCGAGCAGTACTTC. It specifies CASSVDPGQGKGEQYF.

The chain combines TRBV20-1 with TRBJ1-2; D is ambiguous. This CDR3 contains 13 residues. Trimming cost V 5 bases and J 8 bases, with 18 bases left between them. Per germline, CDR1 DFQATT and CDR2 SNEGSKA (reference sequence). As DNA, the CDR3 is TGCAGTGCTGGTGCGGGTTGGACTCGCGGCTACACCTTC. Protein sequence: CSAGAGWTRGYTF.

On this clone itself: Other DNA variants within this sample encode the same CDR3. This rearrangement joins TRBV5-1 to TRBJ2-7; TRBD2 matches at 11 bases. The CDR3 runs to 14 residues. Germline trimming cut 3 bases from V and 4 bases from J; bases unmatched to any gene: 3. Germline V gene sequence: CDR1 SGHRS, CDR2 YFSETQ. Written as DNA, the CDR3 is TGCGCCAGCAGCTCAACTAGCGGGAGTTACGAGCAGTACTTC. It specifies CASSSTSGSYEQYF.